The clone carrying this TCR beta chain has only a few counts. Its antigen remains unidentified. The data are from a study of T-cell reconstitution after alpha-beta-depleted transplantation in children. Regarding the study as a whole: Fresh T-cell production supplied most of the T-cell counts and diversity seen one year after transplant.

During its preparation, the TCRbeta library received unique molecular identifiers. TCRdb itself ran the PCR reads through MiXCR, one entry per CDR3 protein. The sample has over 450,000 distinct CDR3 sequences; 10% to 13% are singletons. Germline V gene sequence: CDR1 SGHNT, CDR2 YYREEE (reference sequence). The CDR3 contains 14 residues. V trimming: 2 bases; J trimming: 8 bases; junction bases outside the gene matches: 6. The sequence was obtained from a child younger than 10 with inherited bone marrow failure, due to receive a stem cell transplant. J is TRBJ2-1 and V is TRBV5-4; 8 bases are a match to TRBD2. Specimen: PBMCs, collected before TCRalphabeta/CD19-depleted stem cell transplant. The CDR3 loop is CASSLSGSPHEQFF. For the CDR3, the DNA is TGTGCCAGCAGCTTAAGCGGGAGCCCCCATGAGCAGTTCTTC.